Listed below are T cell receptor beta chains from one sample, sequenced in a study of radiotherapy plus CTLA-4 blockade in lung cancer. Assay used: immunoSEQ multiplex PCR; TCRdb lists only in-frame clones, some missing. The table lists tens of thousands of clones, 65% to 85% of them singletons. The specimen comprised peripheral blood, sampled from a patient treated with radiotherapy plus ipilimumab. The source of these receptors is a human donor with non-small cell lung cancer whose response to radiotherapy plus ipilimumab could not be evaluated. The CDR3 runs from the conserved cysteine through the conserved F or W. A D gene is named only where the DNA matches it firmly. The size of a clone is reported for some rows only, either as once, few or many, or as a class for expanded clones.

>TRBJ2-7|once|TRBD1|TRBV6-5
CASSYDRGYEQYF
TGTGCCAGCAGCTATGACAGGGGCTACGAGCAGTACTTC
>TRBJ2-2|.|TRBD1|TRBV7-2
CASTDQGQVRTGELFF
TGTGCCAGCACAGACCAAGGACAGGTCCGCACCGGGGAGCTGTTTTTT
>TRBJ2-3|.|.|TRBV7-3
CASSASAGSSTDTQYF
TGTGCCAGCAGCGCTTCGGCGGGGTCTAGCACAGATACGCAGTATTTT
>TRBJ2-3|.|TRBD1|TRBV6-1
CASRTDRGRDTQYF
TGTGCCAGCAGGACAGACAGGGGGCGAGATACGCAGTATTTT
>TRBJ2-4|few|TRBD1|TRBV10-2
CASSPGQGVLAKDIQYF
TGCGCCAGCAGCCCGGGACAGGGGGTTCTGGCCAAAGACATTCAGTACTTC
>TRBJ1-1|.|TRBD1|TRBV30
CAWGDRGNSEAFF
TGTGCCTGGGGGGACAGGGGTAACTCTGAAGCTTTCTTT
>TRBJ2-1|.|TRBD2|TRBV5-1
CASSLELAGEEQFF
TGCGCCAGCAGCTTGGAACTAGCGGGAGAGGAGCAGTTCTTC
>TRBJ1-1|.|.|TRBV19
CASSLRGRGTEAFF
TGTGCCAGTAGCCTCAGGGGAAGAGGCACTGAAGCTTTCTTT
>TRBJ1-3|.|.|TRBV5-4
CASRSSVSGNTIYF
TGTGCCAGCAGGTCCTCAGTGTCTGGAAACACCATATATTTT
>TRBJ2-3|.|TRBD2|TRBV18
CASSPNRGTSGITQYF
TGTGCCAGCTCGCCCAACAGGGGGACTAGCGGGATCACGCAGTATTTT
>TRBJ2-2|once|TRBD1|TRBV19
CASSLQGTGELFF
TGTGCCAGTAGCCTACAGGGGACCGGGGAGCTGTTTTTT
>TRBJ1-6|few|.|TRBV7-2
CASSSETVRGGSPLHF
TGTGCCAGCAGCTCGGAGACGGTGAGAGGAGGTTCACCCCTCCACTTT
>TRBJ2-5|.|TRBD2|TRBV28
CASSRGGGQETQYF
TGTGCCAGCAGCCGTGGGGGAGGGCAAGAGACCCAGTACTTC
>TRBJ1-2|.|.|TRBV2
CASRKTGANYGYTF
TGTGCCAGCAGAAAGACAGGCGCCAACTATGGCTACACCTTC
>TRBJ2-5|.|TRBD2|TRBV5-1
CASSLARLAGVETQYF
TGCGCCAGCAGCTTGGCGAGGCTAGCGGGGGTGGAGACCCAGTACTTC
>TRBJ1-2|.|.|TRBV5-1
CASSLRVGAGYTF
TGCGCCAGCAGCTTGAGGGTAGGGGCCGGCTACACCTTC
>TRBJ2-7|few|TRBD2|TRBV7-3
CASSPQASGGYEQYF
TGTGCCAGCAGCCCGCAGGCTAGCGGGGGTTACGAGCAGTACTTC
>TRBJ2-7|.|.|TRBV13
CASSLGSRGFEQYF
TGTGCCAGCAGCTTAGGGTCCAGGGGTTTCGAGCAGTACTTC
>TRBJ2-3|.|.|TRBV5-1
CASSLAVGAAEDTQYF
TGCGCCAGCAGCTTGGCCGTAGGGGCGGCGGAAGATACGCAGTATTTT
>TRBJ2-2|.|.|TRBV11-2
CATRGTNTGELFF
TGTGCCACGAGGGGGACCAACACCGGGGAGCTGTTTTTT
>TRBJ2-2|.|.|TRBV4-2
CASSHRDYTGELFF
TGTGCCAGCAGCCACCGGGACTACACCGGGGAGCTGTTTTTT
>TRBJ2-3|.|.|TRBV5-4
CASSLEFGDTQYF
TGTGCCAGCAGCCTTGAGTTCGGTGATACGCAGTATTTT
>TRBJ1-1|.|.|TRBV28
CASSFNLNTEAFF
TGTGCCAGCAGTTTTAATCTGAACACTGAAGCTTTCTTT
>TRBJ2-3|.|.|TRBV28
CASSFGTKDTQYF
TGTGCCAGCAGTTTCGGGACAAAAGATACGCAGTATTTT
>TRBJ2-7|.|.|TRBV28
CASSLSVGVIPQYF
TGTGCCAGCAGTTTATCGGTCGGGGTGATCCCCCAGTACTTC
>TRBJ1-1|.|TRBD1|TRBV4-1
CASSQPDRQNTEAFF
TGCGCCAGCAGCCAACCGGACAGGCAGAACACTGAAGCTTTCTTT
>TRBJ1-2|.|TRBD1|TRBV10-3
CAISADRGQEPNYGYTF
TGTGCCATCAGTGCCGACAGGGGGCAAGAGCCTAACTATGGCTACACCTTC
>TRBJ1-5|.|.|TRBV6-1
CASSEDSGPNQPQHF
TGTGCCAGCAGTGAAGACAGTGGCCCCAATCAGCCCCAGCATTTT
>TRBJ2-2|few|.|TRBV11-2
CASSLQGELFF
TGTGCCAGCAGCTTACAGGGGGAGCTGTTTTTT
>TRBJ1-3|.|.|TRBV30
CAWRDGTSAGNTIYF
TGTGCCTGGAGGGATGGGACTTCGGCTGGAAACACCATATATTTT
>TRBJ1-6|few|TRBD1|TRBV2
CASREDRVTLHF
TGTGCCAGCAGGGAGGACAGGGTCACCCTCCACTTT
>TRBJ2-7|.|.|TRBV18
CASSPPGLREQYF
TGTGCCAGCTCACCACCGGGGCTTCGGGAGCAGTACTTC
>TRBJ2-7|.|TRBD1|TRBV5-4
CASSPRDRSYEQYF
TGTGCCAGCAGTCCCCGGGACAGGTCCTACGAGCAGTACTTC
>TRBJ2-5|.|TRBD2|TRBV4-2
CASSQAVNSGGVPETQYF
TGTGCCAGCAGCCAAGCGGTGAATAGCGGGGGGGTCCCGGAGACCCAGTACTTC
>TRBJ1-6|.|TRBD1|TRBV19
CASSISGQGAASLHF
TGTGCCAGTAGTATCTCGGGACAGGGGGCTGCATCCCTCCACTTT
>TRBJ2-7|.|.|TRBV21-1
CASSKAAKVAEETYEQYF
TGTGCCAGCAGCAAAGCGGCGAAGGTCGCTGAGGAAACCTACGAGCAGTACTTC
>TRBJ1-1|once|.|TRBV7-9
CMGATNTEAFF
TGTATGGGGGCAACGAACACTGAAGCTTTCTTT
>TRBJ2-1|.|.|TRBV11-2
CASSLVYGFGNEQFF
TGTGCCAGCAGCTTAGTCTACGGTTTCGGCAATGAGCAGTTCTTC
>TRBJ2-1|once|TRBD1|TRBV5-4
CASSLGQGVFGNEQFF
TGTGCCAGCAGCTTGGGGCAGGGGGTTTTTGGGAATGAGCAGTTCTTC
>TRBJ1-1|.|.|TRBV5-4
CASSWGGDGTEAFF
TGTGCCAGCAGCTGGGGGGGGGACGGAACTGAAGCTTTCTTT
>TRBJ2-7|.|TRBD2|TRBV28
CASSFSGDLSYEQYF
TGTGCCAGCAGTTTTAGCGGGGACCTCTCCTACGAGCAGTACTTC
>TRBJ2-7|.|TRBD1|TRBV7-2
CASSRPGQVYEQYF
TGTGCCAGCAGCAGGCCGGGACAGGTCTACGAGCAGTACTTC
>TRBJ1-2|once|.|TRBV25-1
CASSEGAWIYGYTF
TGTGCCAGCAGTGAAGGGGCCTGGATCTATGGCTACACCTTC
>TRBJ2-3|.|.|TRBV1
CTSSQDLAGGYNFTDTQYF
TGCACCAGCAGCCAAGATCTAGCGGGGGGGTATAATTTCACAGATACGCAGTATTTT
>TRBJ1-6|.|.|TRBV15
CATSRSGYSPLHF
TGTGCCACCAGCAGGTCAGGGTATTCACCCCTCCACTTT
>TRBJ2-7|once|TRBD2|TRBV19
CASRRLAGEYEQYF
TGTGCCAGTAGGCGACTAGCGGGAGAATACGAGCAGTACTTC
>TRBJ2-1|few|TRBD2|TRBV4-2
CASSQGPGLAVYNEQFF
TGTGCCAGCAGCCAAGGACCCGGGCTAGCGGTTTACAATGAGCAGTTCTTC
>TRBJ1-2|.|.|TRBV15
CATSRESGPYGYTF
TGTGCCACCAGCCGGGAGTCGGGGCCATATGGCTACACCTTC
>TRBJ2-7|.|TRBD2|TRBV5-1
CASSPLGGLAGLSSYEQYF
TGCGCCAGCAGCCCTCTGGGTGGACTAGCGGGGCTAAGCTCCTACGAGCAGTACTTC
>TRBJ2-7|.|.|TRBV30
CAWRSGTGGQYF
TGTGCCTGGAGATCGGGGACTGGGGGGCAGTACTTC
>TRBJ2-7|once|TRBD2|TRBV18
CASSPTLAVNENYEQYF
TGTGCCAGCTCACCTACACTAGCGGTAAACGAGAACTACGAGCAGTACTTC